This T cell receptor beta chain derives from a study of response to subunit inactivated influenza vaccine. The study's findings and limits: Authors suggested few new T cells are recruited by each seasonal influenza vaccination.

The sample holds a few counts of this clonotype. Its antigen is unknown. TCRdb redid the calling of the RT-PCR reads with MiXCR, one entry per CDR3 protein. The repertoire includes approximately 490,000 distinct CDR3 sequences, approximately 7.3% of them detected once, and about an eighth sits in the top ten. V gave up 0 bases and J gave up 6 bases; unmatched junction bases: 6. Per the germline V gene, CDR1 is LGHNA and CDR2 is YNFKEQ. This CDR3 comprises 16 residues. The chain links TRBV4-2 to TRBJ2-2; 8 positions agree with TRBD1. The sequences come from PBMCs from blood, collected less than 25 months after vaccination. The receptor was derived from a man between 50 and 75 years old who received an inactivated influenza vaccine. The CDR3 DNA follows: TGTGCCAGCAGCCAAGATGCAGGGGGCTTCGCCGGGGAGCTGTTTTTT. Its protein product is CASSQDAGGFAGELFF.